The source of this T cell receptor (beta chain) is a study of T cells expressing NK-cell markers. Overall study: CD3+CD56+NKG2C+, CD3+CD56+NKG2C- and CD3+CD56-NKG2C+ T cells, once sorted, supplied the TCR beta repertoires.

TCRdb reprocessed the 5' RACE reads and keeps a single row for each CDR3 protein, giving no DNA. The table gives over 120,000 distinct CDR3 sequences; the top ten clones make up roughly an eighth of it. With respect to this clonotype: Its antigen remains unidentified.

Regarding the study as a whole: Certain NKG2C+ T cell clones were expanded, and their HCMV specificity remained unclear. The CD3+CD56-NKG2C+ fraction was also led by these clonotypes in a few donors.

There are 11 residues in the CDR3. Germline V CDR1 and CDR2: ENHRY, SYGVKD. This TCR was sampled from a man aged 18 to 35 in good health. V and J are TRBV10-3 and TRBJ1-2. Sequences were obtained from blood T cells: a sorted CD56 or NKG2C T cell subset, CD4+ or CD8+ T cells, or bulk PBMC T cells (not recorded which). The CDR3 is CAISDPYGYTF.